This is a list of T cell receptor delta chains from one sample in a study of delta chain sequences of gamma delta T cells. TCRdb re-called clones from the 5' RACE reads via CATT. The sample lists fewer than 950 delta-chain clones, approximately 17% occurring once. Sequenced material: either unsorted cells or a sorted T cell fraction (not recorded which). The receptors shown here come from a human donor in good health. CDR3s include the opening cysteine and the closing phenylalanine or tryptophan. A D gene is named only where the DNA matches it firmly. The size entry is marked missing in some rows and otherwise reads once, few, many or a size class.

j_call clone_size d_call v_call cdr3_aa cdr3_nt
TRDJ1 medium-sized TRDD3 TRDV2 CACDPVLGDTATQVTDKLIF TGTGCCTGTGACCCCGTACTGGGGGATACGGCGACGCAGGTTACCGATAAACTCATCTTT
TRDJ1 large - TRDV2 CACDTLKSNKREYDKLIF TGTGCCTGTGACACGTTAAAATCGAACAAGCGGGAATACGATAAACTCATCTTT
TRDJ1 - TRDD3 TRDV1 CALGEPWWQAWGIRQSLDTDKLIF TGTGCTCTTGGGGAACCCTGGTGGCAGGCCTGGGGGATACGCCAGTCTCTGGACACCGATAAACTCATCTTT
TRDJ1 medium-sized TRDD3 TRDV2 CACVELGDTRPPQSADKLIF TGTGCCTGTGTTGAACTGGGGGATACTCGACCCCCACAGTCGGCCGATAAACTCATCTTT
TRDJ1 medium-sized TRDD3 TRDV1 CALGESAGDNALLGDRGYTDKLIF TGTGCTCTTGGGGAATCTGCGGGGGATAATGCTCTGCTGGGGGATAGGGGGTACACCGATAAACTCATCTTT
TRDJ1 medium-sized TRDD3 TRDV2 CACDTLDWGIDTDKLIF TGTGCCTGTGACACTTTGGACTGGGGGATAGACACCGATAAACTCATCTTT
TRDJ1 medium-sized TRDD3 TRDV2 CACDSLGDTSDKLIF TGTGCCTGTGACAGCCTGGGGGATACTTCCGATAAACTCATCTTT
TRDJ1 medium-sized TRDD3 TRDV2 CACDTVQTTGGWRDKLIF TGTGCCTGTGACACCGTTCAAACAACTGGGGGATGGCGCGATAAACTCATCTTT
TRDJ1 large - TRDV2 CACDTVSSGSTAYTDKLIF TGTGCCTGTGACACCGTTTCATCAGGGTCAACGGCGTACACCGATAAACTCATCTTT
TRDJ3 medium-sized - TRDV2 CACDTGVASSWDTRQMFF TGTGCCTGTGACACCGGGGTGGCAAGCTCCTGGGACACCCGACAGATGTTTTTC
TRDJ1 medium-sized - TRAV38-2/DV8 CAYRRPLSWRDWLYKLIF TGTGCTTATAGGAGGCCCCTTAGCTGGCGAGACTGGCTTTATAAACTCATCTTT
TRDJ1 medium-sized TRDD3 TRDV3 CAFDTPTQSLGVHHKKLLDTDKLIF TGTGCCTTTGATACTCCTACCCAATCACTGGGGGTTCACCACAAAAAACTTCTAGACACCGATAAACTCATCTTT
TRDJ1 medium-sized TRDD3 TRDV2 CACDTVSNWGSHLTDKLIF TGTGCCTGTGACACCGTGTCCAACTGGGGGTCACACCTCACCGATAAACTCATCTTT
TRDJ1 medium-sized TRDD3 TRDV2 CACDFVLGDSTDKLIF TGTGCCTGTGACTTCGTACTGGGGGATAGTACCGATAAACTCATCTTT
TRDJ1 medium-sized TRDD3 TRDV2 CACDTVLGDTKATDKLIF TGTGCCTGTGATACTGTACTGGGGGATACGAAGGCGACCGATAAACTCATCTTT
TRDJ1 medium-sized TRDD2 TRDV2 CACDTLPTASEVPGTGDLRYTDKLIF TGTGCCTGTGACACACTTCCTACCGCGTCTGAGGTCCCGGGTACTGGCGACCTACGGTACACCGATAAACTCATCTTT
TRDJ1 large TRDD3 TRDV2 CACDRLGDLDKLIF TGTGCCTGTGACAGACTGGGGGACCTCGATAAACTCATCTTT
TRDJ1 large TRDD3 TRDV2 CACDTVAWGIETDKLIF TGTGCCTGTGACACCGTAGCCTGGGGGATAGAGACCGATAAACTCATCTTT